This T cell receptor beta chain was identified in a study of T cells in Graves' hyperthyroidism and ophthalmopathy (dated by TCRdb to the late 2010s). About the investigation overall: A discovery cohort of around 98 patients, approximately 44 with Graves' ophthalmopathy and 57 with stable Graves' hyperthyroidism, was used to find distinguishing TCR V-J signatures. Prospective prediction of ophthalmopathy was tested in an independent validation cohort consisting of some 20 hyperthyroidism patients and approximately 16 patients who later progressed to ophthalmopathy. For training and testing, the approximately 92 patients in the discovery cohort were randomly divided in a 7:3 ratio. In addition, the study compared T-cell repertoires in thyroid tissue and in blood from roughly 6 Graves' hyperthyroidism patients. Once sampling was done, hyperthyroidism patients were given methimazole at a starting dose of 30 mg daily, whereas ophthalmopathy patients were given high-dose intravenous methylprednisolone. TCR Vbeta CDR3 sequencing of 135 peripheral blood samples (over 40 ophthalmopathy, about 75 hyperthyroidism and around 17 progressor patients) is reported in the paper. Results and caveats for the whole study, not just this receptor: Most expanded thyroid clonotypes (frequency above 0.001) were also found in blood, which suggests that blood repertoires may mirror thyroid immune responses. Sample size was not statistically predetermined, and blinding of investigators to group allocation was not performed. In validation, progression to ophthalmopathy was predicted by the model with 70% to 71% sensitivity and roughly 72% specificity, a median of around 6.5 months before onset. In cross-validation, a model built on a 13 V-J signature told ophthalmopathy apart from stable hyperthyroidism with over 85% sensitivity and around 83% specificity, and in testing the same model reached 80%/75%.

With respect to this clonotype: No cognate antigen has been identified for it. One base away there is no much larger clone; base qualities are not given.

There are 14 amino acids in the CDR3, from cysteine to phenylalanine inclusive. Just the 42-base CDR3 DNA is kept, in frame starting at base 1. V and J are truncated by 4 bases and 6 bases respectively, leaving an intervening sequence of 13 bases. Stable Graves' hyperthyroidism was defined as no progression to ophthalmopathy during 18 months of follow-up. Hyperthyroidism patients were newly diagnosed, had a disease duration of under 2 months, and were aged 18 to 65 years. Exclusion was applied to patients with uncontrolled infections, other autoimmune diseases, pregnancy or lactation. Diagnoses were established on the basis of clinical symptoms, serum thyroxine and TRAb, thyroid ultrasound, and orbital computed tomography. Total RNA was extracted with Trizol reagent, and quality was checked on an Agilent 2100 Bioanalyzer. Amplification of TCR beta CDR3 regions was carried out from RNA transcripts. A first-round RT-PCR of the TCR CDR3 used the HTBI primer set with the Qiagen OneStep RT-PCR kit. A second multiplex PCR round built the libraries, followed by size selection and purification. The libraries were sequenced on an Illumina HiSeq2000 using paired-end 100 bp reads. The source study handled its data this way. SOAPnuke was used to process the raw data, throwing out any read that contained adapters or uncalled bases, had a mean Phred below 15, or lacked an exact constant-primer or identifier match. COPE v1.2.5 was used to merge the high-quality paired reads, and each unique nucleotide sequence was defined as a clonotype. MiTCR v1.1 was used to align clonotypes to the IMGT TRBV, TRBD and TRBJ reference segments. The analysis included only V-J combinations with a frequency above 0.0001, which together covered around 99% of the repertoires. The TCS score was defined as the ratio of F50 (clonal expansion) to E x V (chaos), calculated using BLOSUM62-based TCRdist between CDR3 peptides within each V-J. Welch's t-statistics and random forest reduced 450 to 600 V-J features to roughly 13, which were used in a naive Bayes classifier (R e1071). TCRdb took the public reads, trimmed them with fastp at Q25, ran MiXCR for clone calling and kept in-frame beta chains. When rows share a CDR3 protein, they turn into one entry using the most common DNA and genes. The V and J calls and clone size come from TCRdb's table, not from the authors' own analysis. The sample contains some 600,000 distinct CDR3 sequences, around 46% of them found a single time. Of the sample, just over 8% falls within the top ten clones.

The V and J genes are TRBV12-3 or TRBV12-4 and TRBJ1-5; 6 matching bases give a weak D call of TRBD1. The receptor comes from a young woman with Graves' hyperthyroidism. Donor details come from another sample of the same person, matched by shared clones. What was sequenced was peripheral blood or thyroid tissue (not recorded which). CDR3 protein: CASSSSRDIQPQHF. The nucleotide sequence is given as TGTGCCAGCAGTTCGTCCCGGGACATTCAGCCCCAGCATTTT.